This T cell receptor beta chain was retrieved from a study of cytomegalovirus exposure and HLA in healthy donors. Study-level points and caveats: Highest at DRB1 and lowest at HLA-C, TCR association rates differed among HLA loci in a later analysis. Later analysis suggested links between common viral pathogens and several top significant clusters.

J gave up 7 bases and V 0 bases, and 11 bases lay outside the gene matches. The CDR3 extends over 16 amino acids. From germline, CDR1 is LGHNA and CDR2 YSLEER. PCR amplification relied on 60 Vbeta primers (plus 13 Jbeta primers). Measured with immunoSEQ multiplex PCR; TCRdb has only the in-frame clones, and not every one. This table has approximately 110,000 clones, 79% appearing once. As to this clone: The antigen is unknown.

The chain recombines TRBV4-3 with TRBJ2-7; 8 bases fit TRBD2. The origin of this receptor is a woman in her thirties or forties in good health and CMV-seronegative. Sequenced input: PBMCs. The CDR3 region is CASSQDLRGGQSEQYF. CDR3 nucleotides: TGCGCCAGCAGCCAAGATTTACGGGGGGGGCAATCGGAGCAGTACTTC.